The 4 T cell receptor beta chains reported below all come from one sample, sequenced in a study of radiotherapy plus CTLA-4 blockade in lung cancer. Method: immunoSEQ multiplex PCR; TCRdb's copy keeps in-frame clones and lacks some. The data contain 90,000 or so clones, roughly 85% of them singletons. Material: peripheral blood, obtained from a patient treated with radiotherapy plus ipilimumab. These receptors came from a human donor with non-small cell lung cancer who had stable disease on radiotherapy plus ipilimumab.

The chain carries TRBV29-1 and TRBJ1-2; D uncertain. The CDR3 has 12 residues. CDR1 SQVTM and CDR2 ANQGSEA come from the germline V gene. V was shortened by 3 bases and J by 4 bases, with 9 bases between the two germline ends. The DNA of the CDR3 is TGCAGCGTTGAGGTCCCACCCTATGGCTACACCTTC. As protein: CSVEVPPYGYTF.

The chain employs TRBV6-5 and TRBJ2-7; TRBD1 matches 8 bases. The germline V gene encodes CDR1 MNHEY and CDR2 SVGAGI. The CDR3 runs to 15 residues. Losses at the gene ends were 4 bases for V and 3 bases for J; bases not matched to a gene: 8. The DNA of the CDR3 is TGTGCCAGCAGTTCACGACAGGGGACTCTCTACGAGCAGTACTTC. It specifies CASSSRQGTLYEQYF.

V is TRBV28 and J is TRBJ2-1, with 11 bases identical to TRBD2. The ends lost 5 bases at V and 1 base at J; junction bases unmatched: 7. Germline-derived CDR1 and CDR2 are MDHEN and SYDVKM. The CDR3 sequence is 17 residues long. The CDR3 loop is CASSPSRLAGSYNEQFF. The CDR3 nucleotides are TGTGCCAGCAGTCCCAGTCGACTAGCGGGATCCTACAATGAGCAGTTCTTC.

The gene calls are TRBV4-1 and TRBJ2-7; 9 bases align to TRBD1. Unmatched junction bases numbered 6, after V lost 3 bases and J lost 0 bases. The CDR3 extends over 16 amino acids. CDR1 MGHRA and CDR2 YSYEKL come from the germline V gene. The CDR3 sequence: CASSHSQTGGSYEQYF. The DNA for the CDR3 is TGCGCCAGCAGCCACTCACAGACAGGGGGCTCCTACGAGCAGTACTTC.